This passage covers 25 T cell receptor beta chains from one sample sequenced in a study of blood T cell repertoires in COVID-19. Assay used: immunoSEQ multiplex PCR; TCRdb lists only in-frame clones, some missing. This table has fewer than 150,000 clones, more than 70% appearing once. The sequencing input was peripheral blood. The origin of the receptors is a human donor in a cohort sampled during active COVID-19.

This clone was counted a few times. The V gene is TRBV5-4, the J gene TRBJ1-2; TRBD1 matches 8 bases. Per germline, CDR1 SGHNT and CDR2 YYREEE (reference sequence). The CDR3 length is 14 residues. The V segment lost 0 bases and the J segment 4 bases; nucleotides outside the gene matches: 2. CDR3 nucleotides: TGTGCCAGCAGCTTGGAGACAGGGGCCTATGGCTACACCTTC. It is translated as CASSLETGAYGYTF.

V is TRBV5-4 and J is TRBJ1-2, with 8 bases aligning to TRBD1. This CDR3 has 14 residues. In germline, CDR1 is SGHNT, CDR2 YYREEE (reference sequence). V shed 0 bases, J shed 7 bases, and the junction held 5 bases outside the gene matches. This CDR3 reads CASSLGQGRGGYTF. The CDR3 DNA is TGTGCCAGCAGCTTGGGACAGGGGAGGGGTGGCTACACCTTC.

This clone showed up just a few times. CDR3: CASSRGIQDSRREGLTDTQYF. CDR3 coding DNA: TGCGCCAGCAGCCGAGGGATCCAAGACAGTAGACGGGAGGGCCTCACAGATACGCAGTATTTT. The chain couples TRBV4-3 to TRBJ2-3; 8 bases are a match to TRBD2. This CDR3 has 21 amino acids. The ends lost 4 bases at V and 2 bases at J; junction bases unmatched: 23. Per germline, CDR1 LGHNA and CDR2 YSLEER.

V is TRBV29-1 and J is TRBJ1-2; TRBD1 is a possible D gene (5 bases). Trimming shortened V by 5 bases and J by 3 bases, and 10 bases separated the two germline ends. Per germline, CDR1 SQVTM and CDR2 ANQGSEA. This CDR3 contains 12 residues. The CDR3 nucleotides read TGCAGCGTTAGGATAGGGGACTATGGCTACACCTTC. Protein product: CSVRIGDYGYTF.

This sequence joins TRBV4-3 and TRBJ2-3, with 9 bases matching TRBD2. With 0 bases clipped from V and 4 bases from J, the junction kept 5 bases outside the gene matches. The CDR3 runs to 16 residues. Germline values: CDR1 LGHNA, CDR2 YSLEER. CDR3 protein: CASSQDRAGGPDTQYF. The CDR3 bases are TGCGCCAGCAGCCAAGACAGGGCGGGAGGGCCAGATACGCAGTATTTT.

For this clone: This CDR3 is also generated by other DNA sequences in the sample. The chain employs TRBV7-2 and TRBJ2-3; D gene uncertain. Germline loops: CDR1 SGHTA, CDR2 FQGNSA. V gave up 2 bases and J gave up 2 bases, with 2 bases separating them. There are 12 residues in the CDR3. The chain's CDR3 is CASSLLTDTQYF. The CDR3 bases are TGTGCCAGCAGCTTACTCACAGATACGCAGTATTTT.

The chain links TRBV19 to TRBJ2-2; a weak D match, TRBD2 (6 bases). The germline V gene has CDR1 LNHDA and CDR2 SQIVND (reference sequence). V shed 6 bases and J shed 5 bases, with 10 bases lying between them. The CDR3 totals 13 residues. The CDR3 protein is CASSGTLTGELFF. The CDR3 coding sequence is TGTGCCAGTAGCGGGACTCTAACCGGGGAGCTGTTTTTT.

A single count supports this clone. The chain uses TRBV9 and TRBJ2-3; 9 nucleotides align to TRBD1. V lost 3 bases and J lost 6; bases outside the gene matches: 11. The CDR3 has 16 amino acids. Germline CDR1 SGDLS, CDR2 YYNGEE. CDR3 protein: CASSALRTGAYDTQYF. The DNA of the CDR3 is TGTGCCAGCAGCGCCCTAAGGACAGGGGCCTACGATACGCAGTATTTT.

This sequence joins TRBV5-6 and TRBJ2-7, with TRBD2 as a possible D gene (5 bases). There are 15 residues in the CDR3. V dropped 2 bases and J dropped 5 bases, with 17 bases sitting between them. Germline V gives CDR1 SGHDT, CDR2 YYEEEE. The CDR3 nucleotides read TGTGCCAGCAGCTTACTTTCGGGGATTGGACACGAGCAGTACGTC. Its translation is CASSLLSGIGHEQYV.

The genes are TRBV4-1 and TRBJ2-1, with a possible D match to TRBD2 (7 bases). With 2 bases removed from V and 8 bases from J, the gap between germline ends came to 10 bases. CDR1 and CDR2 from the germline V gene are MGHRA and YSYEKL. This CDR3 is 13 amino acids long. The chain's CDR3 is CASSQRGGYEQFF. The CDR3 bases are TGCGCCAGCAGCCAAAGGGGGGGATATGAGCAGTTCTTC.

The rearrangement links TRBV11-3 to TRBJ2-1, with 7 bases that match TRBD2. The germline V gene encodes CDR1 SGHNT and CDR2 YENEEA. After removal of 5 bases from V and 8 bases from J, the junction contained 6 bases not matched to a gene. CDR3 length: 13 amino acids. CDR3 sequence: CASSPEGGYEQFF. CDR3 sequence (DNA): TGTGCCAGCAGCCCCGAGGGAGGGTATGAGCAGTTCTTC.

In DNA, the CDR3 is TGTGCCAGCAGTGAGGAAGCTTCGACAGGGGCCGGCTACACCTTC. Translation gives CASSEEASTGAGYTF. This chain joins TRBV2 and TRBJ1-2; 8 nucleotides match TRBD1. The CDR3 is 15 residues long. The germline CDR1 and CDR2 sequences are SNHLY and FYNNEI. V gave up 3 bases and J gave up 8 bases; unmatched junction bases: 11.

This chain uses TRBV11-2 with TRBJ2-1, with 14 bases matching TRBD2. The germline CDR1 and CDR2 sequences are SGHAT and FQNNGV. V lost 6 bases, J lost 9 bases, and 7 bases stayed unmatched. The CDR3 is 15 residues long. The CDR3 coding sequence is TGTGCCAGCAGTAGATCCGGGACTAGCGGGGGTGAGCAGTTCTTC. Translation gives CASSRSGTSGGEQFF.

The V gene is TRBV19, the J gene TRBJ1-1, with D perhaps TRBD1 (5 bases). The CDR3 is 15 amino acids. The V and J ends lost 0 bases and 0 bases respectively, with 8 bases between them. CDR1 and CDR2 from the germline V gene are LNHDA and SQIVND (reference sequence). The CDR3 protein is CASSIDRGVNTEAFF. CDR3 nucleotide sequence: TGTGCCAGTAGTATAGATAGGGGCGTGAACACTGAAGCTTTCTTT.

V is TRBV7-6 and J is TRBJ2-3; 12 bases line up with TRBD2. V was clipped by 5 bases and J by 5 bases; unmatched bases: 8. The V gene's germline CDR1 is SGHVS and CDR2 FNYEAQ. This CDR3 region has 16 residues. The CDR3 nucleotides are TGTGCCAGCAGCGCGACTAGCGGGGGTCATGTAGATACGCAGTATTTT. Translating gives CASSATSGGHVDTQYF.

This chain uses TRBV29-1 with TRBJ2-2; unclear D gene. The V and J ends lost 7 bases and 4 bases respectively, with 10 bases between them. CDR3 length: 12 residues. From germline, CDR1 is SQVTM and CDR2 ANQGSEA. The CDR3 reads CSAGRGTGELFF. CDR3 in DNA: TGCAGCGCCGGTCGTGGCACCGGGGAGCTGTTTTTT.

This rearrangement joins TRBV3-1 (or the pseudogene TRBV3-2) to TRBJ1-5; D is uncertain. CDR1 is LGHDT, CDR2 YNNKEL, per germline (reference sequence). This CDR3 is built from 13 residues. The V gene lost 3 bases and the J gene lost 11 bases, with 14 bases spanning the gap. The CDR3: CASSQGRSLTQHF. The CDR3 DNA reads TGTGCCAGCAGCCAGGGCCGTTCTTTGACCCAGCATTTT.

The chain employs TRBV7-8 and TRBJ2-7; 7 bases match TRBD2. V trimming: 2 bases; J trimming: 0 bases; junction bases outside the gene matches: 4. CDR3 length: 15 residues. Germline V lookup: CDR1 SGHVS, CDR2 FQNEAQ. The CDR3 is CASSLRRESSYEQYF. The CDR3 coding sequence is TGTGCCAGCAGCTTAAGGCGGGAGAGCTCCTACGAGCAGTACTTC.

This clone was seen a handful of times. The rearrangement joins TRBV6-5 to TRBJ1-1; the D is unclear. The CDR3 loop spans 14 amino acids. The V gene's germline CDR1 is MNHEY and CDR2 SVGAGI. V shed 2 bases and J shed 4 bases, with 11 bases lying between them. This CDR3 is CASSYGGWGTEAFF. For the CDR3, the DNA is TGTGCCAGCAGTTACGGAGGGTGGGGCACTGAAGCTTTCTTT.

V gene TRBV2 combines with J gene TRBJ1-6; 10 nucleotides match TRBD1. The CDR3 has 14 amino acids. With 4 bases clipped from V and 10 bases from J, the junction kept 4 bases outside the gene matches. Germline V CDR1 and CDR2: SNHLY, FYNNEI. In DNA form, the CDR3 reads TGTGCCAGCAGTGGACAGGGGGCCGGGTCACCCCTCCACTTT. Translating gives CASSGQGAGSPLHF.

The CDR3 sequence is CASLLNTEAFF. The DNA of the CDR3 is TGTGCCAGTTTATTGAACACTGAAGCTTTCTTT. The rearrangement joins TRBV2 to TRBJ1-1, with unresolved D. Between the trimmed V and J ends, which lost 9 bases and 0 bases, there was a span of 5 bases. Germline V CDR1 and CDR2: SNHLY, FYNNEI. The CDR3 contains 11 residues.

The V gene is TRBV14, the J gene TRBJ2-7; the D is unclear. The germline gives CDR1 SGHDN, CDR2 FVKESK. This CDR3 contains 14 residues. V lost 0 bases and J 3 bases, leaving 9 bases between the germline ends. The CDR3 region has the DNA TGTGCCAGCAGCCAAGATCCAGCTAGCTACGAGCAGTACTTC. Translated, it gives CASSQDPASYEQYF.

The CDR3 DNA is TGTGCCAGTAGCAGGGGAACTAATGAAAAACTGTTTTTT. Its protein product is CASSRGTNEKLFF. The chain couples TRBV19 to TRBJ1-4; D possibly corresponds to TRBD1 (6 bases). Germline V gives CDR1 LNHDA, CDR2 SQIVND (reference sequence). The CDR3 is 13 amino acids. The V end lost 6 bases, the J end lost 1 base, and 6 bases lay between the germline ends.

V is TRBV9 and J is TRBJ1-4; D gene unclear. V lost 0 bases, J lost 6 bases, and 18 bases lay in between. Per the germline V gene, CDR1 is SGDLS and CDR2 is YYNGEE. This CDR3 comprises 17 residues. The CDR3 region has the DNA TGTGCCAGCAGCGTAGGTGGTCCCAGGTTGGGAGATGAAAAACTGTTTTTT. This translates into CASSVGGPRLGDEKLFF.

CDR3 nucleotides: TGCGCCAGCAGCTTCGGTGAAGCCTACAATGAGCAGTTCTTC. This encodes CASSFGEAYNEQFF. The chain links TRBV5-1 to TRBJ2-1; unclear D gene. Germline V CDR1 and CDR2: SGHRS, YFSETQ. Trimming stripped 2 bases from V and 2 bases from J, with 8 bases between. The CDR3 runs to 14 residues.